Given below is one TCR beta chain in context. Its cognate antigen is unknown. A read error is possible here, since a much larger clone lies one base away. No progression to ophthalmopathy during 18 months of follow-up defined stable disease. It was 10 ml of fresh peripheral blood that supplied the PBMCs. This record comes from a study of T cells in Graves' hyperthyroidism and ophthalmopathy. Broader study findings: Clonotypes that were expanded in thyroid above 0.001 mostly appeared in blood too.

V lost 4 bases to trimming and J lost 4 bases; unmatched junction nucleotides: 6. CDR1 MNHEY and CDR2 SVGEGT come from the germline V gene. The CDR3 covers 14 residues. The TCR beta CDR3 regions underwent amplification using RNA transcripts as the source. A set of HTBI primers served as the primers for a first-round RT-PCR of the TCR CDR3. TCRdb fed the multiplex PCR reads into MiXCR, producing one record per CDR3 protein. There are more than 600,000 distinct CDR3 sequences in the sample; 16% occur only once, and 8.4% lies in the top ten. V gene TRBV6-2 or TRBV6-3 combines with J gene TRBJ1-1, with 7 bases that match TRBD1. The sequenced material came from blood. This receptor was obtained from a man younger than 30 with Graves' hyperthyroidism. CDR3 sequence: CASSFRYRGTEAFF. CDR3 in DNA: TGTGCCAGCAGTTTCCGTTACAGGGGCACTGAAGCTTTCTTT.